Sequencing of this TCR beta chain was carried out in a study of blood T cell repertoires in COVID-19. Turning to the study itself: Sites in the United States, Italy and Spain provided acute and convalescent COVID-19 samples. From T cells, B-cell-depleted T cells, or PBMCs came the material, which was cDNA or gDNA.

V lost 2 bases, J lost 8 bases, and 15 bases lay in between. This CDR3 spans 14 amino acids. Germline V gives CDR1 MNHNS, CDR2 SASEGT. Produced via immunoSEQ multiplex PCR; TCRdb's table is partial and in-frame only. The repertoire holds almost 500,000 clones, around nine tenths seen once, with more than 7.5% in the top ten. The sample was PBMCs or T cells enriched from blood (not recorded which). The V call is TRBV6-1, the J call TRBJ1-1, with a tentative D call TRBD1 (6 bases). This clonotype originated in a woman aged 55 to 70 who had recovered from COVID-19. CDR3 residues: CASSELSRGLEAFF. In DNA, the CDR3 is TGTGCCAGCAGTGAACTTAGTAGGGGGTTGGAAGCTTTCTTT.